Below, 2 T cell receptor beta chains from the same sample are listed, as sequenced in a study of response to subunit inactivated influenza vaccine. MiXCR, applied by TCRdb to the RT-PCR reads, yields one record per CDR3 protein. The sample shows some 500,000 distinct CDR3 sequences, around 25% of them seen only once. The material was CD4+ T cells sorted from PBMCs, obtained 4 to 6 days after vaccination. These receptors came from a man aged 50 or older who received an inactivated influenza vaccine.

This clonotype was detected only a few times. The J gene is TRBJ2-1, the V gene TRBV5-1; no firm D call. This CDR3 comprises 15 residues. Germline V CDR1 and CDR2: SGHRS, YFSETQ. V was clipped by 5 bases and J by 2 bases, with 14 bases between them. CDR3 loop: CASRTSANTYNEQFF. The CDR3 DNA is TGCGCCAGCAGGACTTCCGCTAACACCTACAATGAGCAGTTCTTC.

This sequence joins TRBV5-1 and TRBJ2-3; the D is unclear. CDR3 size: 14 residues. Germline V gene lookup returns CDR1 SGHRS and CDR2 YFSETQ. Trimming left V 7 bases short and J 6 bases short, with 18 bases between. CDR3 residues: CASRSSPSIDTQYF. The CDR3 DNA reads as TGCGCCAGCCGGAGCAGCCCTAGTATCGATACGCAGTATTTT.